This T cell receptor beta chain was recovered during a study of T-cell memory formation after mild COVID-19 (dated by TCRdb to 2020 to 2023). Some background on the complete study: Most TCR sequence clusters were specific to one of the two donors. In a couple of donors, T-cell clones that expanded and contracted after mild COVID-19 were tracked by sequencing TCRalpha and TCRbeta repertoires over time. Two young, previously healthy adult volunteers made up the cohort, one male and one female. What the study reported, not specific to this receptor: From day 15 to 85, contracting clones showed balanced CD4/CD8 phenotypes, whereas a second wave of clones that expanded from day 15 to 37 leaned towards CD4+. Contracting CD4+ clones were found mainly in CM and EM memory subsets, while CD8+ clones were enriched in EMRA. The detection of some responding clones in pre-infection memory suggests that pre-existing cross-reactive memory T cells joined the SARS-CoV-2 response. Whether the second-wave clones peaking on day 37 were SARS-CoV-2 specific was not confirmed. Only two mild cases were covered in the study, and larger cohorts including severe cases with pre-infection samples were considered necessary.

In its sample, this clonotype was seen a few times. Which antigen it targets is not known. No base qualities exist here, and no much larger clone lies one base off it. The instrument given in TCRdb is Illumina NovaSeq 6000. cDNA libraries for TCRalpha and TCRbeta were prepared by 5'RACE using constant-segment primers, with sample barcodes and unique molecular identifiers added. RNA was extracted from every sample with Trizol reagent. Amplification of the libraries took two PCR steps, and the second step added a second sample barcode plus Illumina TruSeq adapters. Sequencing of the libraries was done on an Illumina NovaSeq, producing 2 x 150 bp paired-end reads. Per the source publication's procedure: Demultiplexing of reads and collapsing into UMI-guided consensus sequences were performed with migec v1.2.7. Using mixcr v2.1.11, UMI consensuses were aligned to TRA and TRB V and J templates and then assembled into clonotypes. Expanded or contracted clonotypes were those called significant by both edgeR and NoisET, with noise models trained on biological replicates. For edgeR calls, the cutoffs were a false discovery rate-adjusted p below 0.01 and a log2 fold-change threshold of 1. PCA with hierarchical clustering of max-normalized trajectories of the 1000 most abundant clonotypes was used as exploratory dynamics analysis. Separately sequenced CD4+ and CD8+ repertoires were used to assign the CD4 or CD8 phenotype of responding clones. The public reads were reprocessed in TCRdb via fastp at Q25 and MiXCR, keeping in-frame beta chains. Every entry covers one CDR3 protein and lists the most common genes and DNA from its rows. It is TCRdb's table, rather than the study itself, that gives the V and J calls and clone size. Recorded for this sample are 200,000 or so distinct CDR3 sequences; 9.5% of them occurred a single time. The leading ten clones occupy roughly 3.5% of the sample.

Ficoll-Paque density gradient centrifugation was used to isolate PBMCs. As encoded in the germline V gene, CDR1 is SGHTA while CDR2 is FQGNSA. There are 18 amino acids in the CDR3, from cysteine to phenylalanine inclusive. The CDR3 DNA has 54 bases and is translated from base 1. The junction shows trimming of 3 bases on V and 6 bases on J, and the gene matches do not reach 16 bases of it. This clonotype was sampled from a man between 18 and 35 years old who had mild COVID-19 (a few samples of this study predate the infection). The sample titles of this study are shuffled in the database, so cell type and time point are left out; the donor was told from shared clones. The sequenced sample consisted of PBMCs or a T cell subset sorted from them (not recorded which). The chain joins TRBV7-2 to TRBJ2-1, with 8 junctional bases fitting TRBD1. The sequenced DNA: TGTGCCAGCAGCTTCCAAACACGGGCCGGGACAGGACCCAATGAGCAGTTCTTC. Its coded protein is CASSFQTRAGTGPNEQFF.